This T cell receptor (beta chain) was recorded in a study of cytomegalovirus exposure and HLA in healthy donors. Clones were sequenced by immunoSEQ multiplex PCR, and TCRdb holds only the in-frame ones, with some missing. The sample has 110,000 to 150,000 clones, over 90% seen once. Comment on this clone: Antigen specificity is unknown.

General observations from the study: The CMV antigen specificity of a few CMV-associated chains was confirmed through in vitro analysis.

Germline CDR1 MNHEY, CDR2 SVGAGI. The V and J ends lost 5 bases and 3 bases, in that order; junction bases with no gene match: 3. The CDR3 contains 14 residues. The sequenced sample consisted of PBMCs. The receptor was derived from a man between 18 and 29 years old in good health and CMV-seropositive. The genes are TRBV6-5 and TRBJ1-4; 7 bases align to TRBD1. CDR3 residues: CASSPGTANEKLFF. The CDR3 DNA sequence: TGTGCCAGCAGTCCCGGGACAGCTAATGAAAAACTGTTTTTT.